A single sample is the source of the 20 T cell receptor beta chains below, sequenced in a study of Tregs in tolerant kidney transplant recipients. TCRdb's copy holds only in-frame clones and misses some; the assay was immunoSEQ multiplex PCR. The table shows about 87,000 clones, with approximately 93% occurring only once. Specimen: CD4+ T cells from blood, collected before the transplant. All receptors derive from a human donor who received a combined kidney and bone marrow transplant.

The genes are TRBV19 and TRBJ2-2; 7 bases align to TRBD1. Germline V gene sequence: CDR1 LNHDA, CDR2 SQIVND (reference sequence). This CDR3 region has 15 residues. Losses at the gene ends were 5 bases for V and 3 bases for J; bases not matched to a gene: 6. Here the CDR3 DNA reads TGTGCCAGTAGTCTACAGGGGCCGGACACCGGGGAGCTGTTTTTT. Residues: CASSLQGPDTGELFF.

The chain uses TRBV6-5 and TRBJ2-5; D is ambiguous. Germline values: CDR1 MNHEY, CDR2 SVGAGI. This CDR3 contains 12 residues. V was shortened by 2 bases and J by 7 bases, with 8 bases between the two germline ends. The CDR3 DNA sequence: TGTGCCAGCAGTTACCCCGCCGGGACCCAGTACTTC. Amino acid sequence: CASSYPAGTQYF.

V and J are TRBV30 and TRBJ1-6; D uncertain. The germline gives CDR1 GTSNPN, CDR2 SVGIG (reference sequence). The CDR3 consists of 14 residues. V gave up 3 bases and J gave up 8 bases, with 14 bases separating them. The CDR3 nucleotides are TGTGCCTGGAGCTTGATCCACGGGGATTCACCCCTCCACTTT. As protein: CAWSLIHGDSPLHF.

This chain uses TRBV5-4 with TRBJ1-1; D may be TRBD1 (6 bases). CDR1 is SGHNT and CDR2 is YYREEE in the germline V gene (reference sequence). The V gene lost 2 bases and the J gene lost 4 bases, with 12 bases spanning the gap. This CDR3 contains 14 residues. The CDR3 DNA reads as TGTGCCAGCAGCTTAACAGGGCTGCGCACTGAAGCTTTCTTT. Its translation is CASSLTGLRTEAFF.

The J gene is TRBJ1-6, the V gene TRBV7-2, with TRBD1 matching over 8 bases. CDR1 is SGHTA and CDR2 is FQGNSA in the germline V gene. The CDR3 totals 18 residues. Trimming took 6 bases from V and 0 from J; bases not matched to a gene: 10. The CDR3 sequence: CASRTGTGISSYNSPLHF. CDR3 sequence (DNA): TGTGCCAGCAGGACCGGGACAGGAATTAGCTCCTATAATTCACCCCTCCACTTT. Filled out from reference TRBV7-2 and TRBJ1-6, the complete variable domain reads GAGVSQSPSNKVTEKGKDVELRCDPISGHTALYWYRQSLGQGLEFLIYFQGNSAPDKSGLPSDRFSAERTGGSVSTLTIQRTQQEDSAVYLCASRTGTGISSYNSPLHFGNGTRLTVT.

CDR3 sequence reads: CASRSGSTGNEQFF. The CDR3 bases are TGTGCCAGTAGGAGCGGGTCCACGGGCAATGAGCAGTTCTTC. The chain couples TRBV19 to TRBJ2-1; perhaps TRBD2 as D (6 bases). V was shortened by 6 bases and J by 6 bases, with 15 bases between the two germline ends. CDR3 length: 14 residues. The germline V gene encodes CDR1 LNHDA and CDR2 SQIVND (reference sequence).

The rearrangement links TRBV18 to TRBJ2-3, with a weak D call TRBD1 (6 bases). CDR3 length: 15 residues. V was clipped by 0 bases and J by 10 bases, with 17 bases between them. Germline assignment: CDR1 KGHSH and CDR2 LQKENI. The CDR3 nucleotides are TGTGCCAGCTCACCACCTTCAGGGGCGCCCCAAGCGCAGTATTTT. It specifies CASSPPSGAPQAQYF. Combining the CDR3 with reference TRBV18 and TRBJ2-3 gives the whole variable domain NAGVMQNPRHLVRRRGQEARLRCSPMKGHSHVYWYRQLPEEGLKFMVYLQKENIIDESGMPKERFSAEFPKEGPSILRIQQVVRGDSAAYFCASSPPSGAPQAQYFGPGTRLTVL.

The CDR3, as DNA: TGTGCCAGCAGTTACCCTAGCACAGATACGCAGTATTTT. Residues: CASSYPSTDTQYF. The chain couples TRBV6-5 to TRBJ2-3, with D hard to call. This CDR3 comprises 13 residues. The germline V gene has CDR1 MNHEY and CDR2 SVGAGI. Trimming took 2 bases from V and 0 from J, leaving 3 bases between them.

V gene TRBV27 combines with J gene TRBJ2-5, with 7 bases aligning to TRBD2. J lost 2 bases, V lost 4 bases, and 7 bases had no gene match. The germline V gene has CDR1 MNHEY and CDR2 SMNVEV (reference sequence). The CDR3 is 15 amino acids. CDR3 DNA: TGTGCCAGCAGTTGGGCGGGAGCGGTACAAGAGACCCAGTACTTC. This translates into CASSWAGAVQETQYF.

This clone was counted once. The J gene is TRBJ2-1, the V gene TRBV7-9; the match to TRBD1 covers 7 bases. The CDR3 consists of 15 residues. Germline CDR1 is SEHNR and CDR2 is FQNEAQ (reference sequence). J lost 5 bases, V lost 4 bases, and 8 bases had no gene match. CDR3 in DNA: TGTGCCAGCAGCTCCAGGGGGAAACGGGACAATGAGCAGTTCTTC. It specifies CASSSRGKRDNEQFF.

V and J are TRBV5-4 and TRBJ2-7; 7 nucleotides match TRBD1. This CDR3 spans 14 amino acids. V lost 4 bases to trimming and J lost 5 bases; unmatched junction nucleotides: 9. Germline loops: CDR1 SGHNT, CDR2 YYREEE (reference sequence). CDR3 loop: CASSLRQGKDEQYF. CDR3 nucleotide sequence: TGTGCCAGCAGCCTCAGACAGGGAAAGGACGAGCAGTACTTC.

The genes are TRBV7-9 and TRBJ2-3; D might be TRBD1 (6 bases). CDR1 SEHNR and CDR2 FQNEAQ come from the germline V gene (reference sequence). V lost 4 bases to trimming and J lost 6 bases, with 17 bases between them. The CDR3 is 15 residues long. The CDR3 region has the DNA TGTGCCAGCAGCTCCCGGGACACCAAACCGGATACGCAGTATTTT. It translates to CASSSRDTKPDTQYF.

This clone was observed a few times. The chain is built from TRBV10-1 and TRBJ1-1, with D tentatively TRBD1 (6 bases). The length of the CDR3 is 14 residues. CDR1 WNHNN and CDR2 SYGVQD come from the germline V gene (reference sequence). V lost 4 bases, J lost 1 base, and 10 bases lay in between. In DNA, the CDR3 is TGCGCCAGCAGTGGGGGACACCAGAACACTGAAGCTTTCTTT. Encoded protein: CASSGGHQNTEAFF.

The chain carries TRBV18 and TRBJ2-2, with TRBD1 as a possible D gene (5 bases). This CDR3 region has 14 residues. The V and J ends lost 2 bases and 3 bases respectively, with 7 bases between them. Germline values: CDR1 KGHSH, CDR2 LQKENI. The CDR3: CASSPAGYTGELFF. The CDR3 DNA reads TGTGCCAGCTCACCAGCAGGGTACACCGGGGAGCTGTTTTTT.

The CDR3 DNA is TGCGCCAGCAGCTTGGGCGGGTACCAAGAGACCCAGTACTTC. Translating it yields CASSLGGYQETQYF. The genes are TRBV5-1 and TRBJ2-5; tentative D call: TRBD2 (5 bases). With 0 bases removed from V and 0 bases from J, the gap between germline ends came to 6 bases. This CDR3 is 14 amino acids long. Germline V gene lookup returns CDR1 SGHRS and CDR2 YFSETQ.

The V call is TRBV4-1, the J call TRBJ2-3, with a possible D match to TRBD2 (6 bases). This CDR3 contains 16 residues. The V gene lost 4 bases and the J gene lost 2 bases, with 16 bases spanning the gap. The V gene's germline CDR1 is MGHRA and CDR2 YSYEKL. CDR3 region: CASSLSLATYTDTQYF. CDR3 nucleotide sequence: TGCGCCAGCAGCCTGTCTCTAGCGACCTACACAGATACGCAGTATTTT.

The V gene is TRBV9, the J gene TRBJ2-2; D is unresolved. CDR3 length equals 13 residues. Germline loops: CDR1 SGDLS, CDR2 YYNGEE. Deletions cut 3 bases from V and 5 bases from J, with 8 bases between. The CDR3 loop reads CASSGAVTGELFF. The CDR3, as DNA: TGTGCCAGCAGCGGGGCAGTTACCGGGGAGCTGTTTTTT.

The J gene is TRBJ2-3, the V gene TRBV7-3; a weak D match, TRBD2 (6 bases). This CDR3 region has 13 residues. In germline, CDR1 is SGHTA, CDR2 FQGTGA. The ends were cut back, 6 bases at V and 3 bases at J, with 10 bases in the middle. The CDR3 DNA follows: TGTGCCAGCAGGGGGACTCGGACAGATACGCAGTATTTT. Protein: CASRGTRTDTQYF. Drawing the rest from reference TRBV7-3 and TRBJ2-3, the complete variable domain is GAGVSQTPSNKVTEKGKYVELRCDPISGHTALYWYRQSLGQGPEFLIYFQGTGAADDSGLPNDRFFAVRPEGSVSTLKIQRTERGDSAVYLCASRGTRTDTQYFGPGTRLTVL.

The chain uses TRBV21-1 and TRBJ1-2; TRBD1, the D gene given by the table, was not confirmed from the DNA. TRBV21-1 is a pseudogene. The CDR3 runs to 16 residues. The CDR3 nucleotides are TGTGCCAGCAGCCCGACCTACGTTTACAGGGTGAATGGCTACACCTTC. Residues: CASSPTYVYRVNGYTF.

CDR3 in DNA: TGCAGCGTTGGGGCCCGGGGGGGTGACTACGAGCAGTACTTC. Translation: CSVGARGGDYEQYF. The rearrangement joins TRBV29-1 to TRBJ2-7; TRBD2 matches 8 bases. The CDR3 sequence is 14 residues long. Looked up from germline, CDR1 is SQVTM and CDR2 is ANQGSEA. The J segment lost 3 bases and the V segment lost 4 bases, leaving 8 bases of the junction unmatched.